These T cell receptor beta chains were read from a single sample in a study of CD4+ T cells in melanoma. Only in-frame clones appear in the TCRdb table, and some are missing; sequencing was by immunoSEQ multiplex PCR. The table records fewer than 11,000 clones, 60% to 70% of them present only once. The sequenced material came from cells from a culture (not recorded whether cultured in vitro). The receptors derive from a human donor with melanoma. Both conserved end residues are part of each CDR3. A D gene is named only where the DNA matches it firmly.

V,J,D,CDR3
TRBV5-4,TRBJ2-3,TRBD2,CASSFVGLAGEDTQYF
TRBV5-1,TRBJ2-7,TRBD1,CASSSSGTGPYEQYF
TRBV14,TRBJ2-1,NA,CASSQGGNRVHEQFF
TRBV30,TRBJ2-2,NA,CACLTRGYTGELFF
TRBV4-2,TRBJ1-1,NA,CASSLGGRAEAFF
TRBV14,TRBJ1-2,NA,CASSQTANGYTF
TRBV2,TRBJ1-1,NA,CASTVNTEAFF
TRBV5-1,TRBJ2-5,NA,CASSLEDQETQYF
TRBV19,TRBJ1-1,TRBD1,CASSIVEQGMNTEAFF
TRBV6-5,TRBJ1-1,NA,CASSYSRAGATEAFF
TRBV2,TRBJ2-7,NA,CASRFEVTYEQYF
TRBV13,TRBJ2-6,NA,CASSSRLLSGANVLTF
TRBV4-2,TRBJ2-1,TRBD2,CASSQGDGGNDEQFF
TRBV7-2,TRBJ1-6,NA,CASSSRASRLSPLHF
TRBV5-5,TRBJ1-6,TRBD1,CASSSPGGNSPLHF
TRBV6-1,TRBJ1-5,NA,CASSEFGGEPQHF
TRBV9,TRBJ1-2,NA,CASSGGGMIYGYTF
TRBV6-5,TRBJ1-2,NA,CASSFDGTYGYTF
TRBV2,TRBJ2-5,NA,CASGGDEETQYF
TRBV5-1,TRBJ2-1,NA,CASSLAGDVTYNEQFF
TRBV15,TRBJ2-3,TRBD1,CATSRGQGRVDTQYF
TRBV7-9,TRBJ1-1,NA,CASNLGWRTEAFF
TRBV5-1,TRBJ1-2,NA,CASSFEGSDYGYTF
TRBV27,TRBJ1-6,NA,CASSFSRDSPLHF
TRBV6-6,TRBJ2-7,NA,CATSYPGDYEQYF
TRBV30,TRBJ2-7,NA,CAWKGAYEQYF
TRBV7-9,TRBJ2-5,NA,CASSSSATQYF